The T cell receptor beta chain described here comes from a study of T cell changes during pregnancy in multiple sclerosis. Libraries were prepared by immunoSEQ multiplex PCR; TCRdb keeps only in-frame clonotypes and omits some of them. The data hold about 68,000 clones, with 90% observed a single time. Germline loops: CDR1 SNHLY, CDR2 FYNNEI. The CDR3 has 18 amino acids. Between the trimmed V and J ends, which lost 7 bases and 2 bases, there was a span of 25 bases. The sequenced sample was peripheral blood, obtained in the third trimester of pregnancy. The clonotype originates from a female donor with multiple sclerosis, enrolled in a pregnancy study. V gene TRBV2 combines with J gene TRBJ2-3, with D tentatively TRBD2 (6 bases). CDR3 sequence reads: CASIPYSGLTLLTDTQYF. CDR3 in DNA: TGTGCCAGCATTCCATACTCGGGACTGACGCTACTCACAGATACGCAGTATTTT.